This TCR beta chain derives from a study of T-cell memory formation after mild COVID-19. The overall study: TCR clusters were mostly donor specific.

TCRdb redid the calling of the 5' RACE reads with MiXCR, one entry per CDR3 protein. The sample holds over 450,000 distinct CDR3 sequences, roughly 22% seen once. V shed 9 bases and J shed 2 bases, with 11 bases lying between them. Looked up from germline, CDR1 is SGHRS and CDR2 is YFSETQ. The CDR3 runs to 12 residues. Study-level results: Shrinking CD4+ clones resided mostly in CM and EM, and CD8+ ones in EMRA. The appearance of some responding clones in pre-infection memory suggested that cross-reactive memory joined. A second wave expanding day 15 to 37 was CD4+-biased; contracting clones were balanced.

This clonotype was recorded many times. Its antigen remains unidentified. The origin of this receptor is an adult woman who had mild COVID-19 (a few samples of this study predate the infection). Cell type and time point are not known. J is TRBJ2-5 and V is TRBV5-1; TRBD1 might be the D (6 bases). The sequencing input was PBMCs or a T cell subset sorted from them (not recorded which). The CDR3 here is CATRTDQETQYF. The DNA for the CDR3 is TGCGCCACTAGGACAGATCAAGAGACCCAGTACTTC.